Listed here are 23 T cell receptor beta chains from one sample, sequenced in a study of T cell responses to AZD1222 COVID-19 vaccine. This table comes from immunoSEQ multiplex PCR, and its TCRdb copy is limited to in-frame clones, with some not included. Here the sample spans approximately 160,000 clones, approximately 90% being singletons. The sample here was peripheral blood, taken on day 0 of AZD1222 vaccination. Every receptor here comes from an adult in good health.

The rearrangement uses TRBV30 and TRBJ1-4, with D perhaps matching TRBD1 (6 bases). The germline V gene encodes CDR1 GTSNPN and CDR2 SVGIG (reference sequence). V was clipped by 0 bases and J by 2 bases, with 10 bases between them. The length of the CDR3 is 15 residues. CDR3 sequence (DNA): TGTGCCTGGAGTGTGGGACAAGCGACTAATGAAAAACTGTTTTTT. Its translation is CAWSVGQATNEKLFF.

The chain links TRBV5-5 to TRBJ1-2; weak D call: TRBD1 (5 bases). V lost 0 bases and J 5 bases, leaving 11 bases between the germline ends. In germline, CDR1 is SGHKS, CDR2 YYEKEE (reference sequence). The CDR3 spans 14 residues. CDR3 sequence reads: CASSLAAGKYGYTF. The CDR3 DNA reads TGTGCCAGCAGCTTGGCGGCAGGGAAGTATGGCTACACCTTC.

This rearrangement joins TRBV29-1 to TRBJ2-1; 8 bases are shared with TRBD2. J lost 9 bases, V lost 1 base, and 11 bases had no gene match. Germline V gives CDR1 SQVTM, CDR2 ANQGSEA. The CDR3 runs to 15 residues. CDR3 protein: CSVEGDRTSRLEQFF. Written as DNA, the CDR3 is TGCAGCGTTGAAGGCGACAGGACTAGCCGGCTTGAGCAGTTCTTC.

This chain uses TRBV7-2 with TRBJ1-2; TRBD1 matches 7 bases. The CDR3 totals 14 residues. With V trimmed by 5 bases and J by 1 base, 4 bases remained unmatched. CDR1 is SGHTA, CDR2 FQGNSA, per germline. CDR3 sequence reads: CASSDGTVNYGYTF. The CDR3 DNA reads as TGTGCCAGCAGCGACGGGACAGTTAACTATGGCTACACCTTC.

This clone was seen just once. This chain uses TRBV27 with TRBJ2-5; TRBD2 agrees at 11 bases. The CDR3 spans 16 residues. Germline CDR1 reads MNHEY; CDR2 reads SMNVEV (reference sequence). Trimming at V came to 4 bases and at J to 5 bases, leaving 9 bases not matched to a gene. The CDR3: CASSSLAGGPRETQYF. DNA for the CDR3: TGTGCCAGCAGTTCCTTAGCGGGAGGGCCTAGGGAGACCCAGTACTTC.

This clone was observed a few times. The chain joins TRBV24-1 to TRBJ2-7; the D is unclear. The V end was cut by 2 bases, the J end by 6 bases, with 13 bases between. CDR1 is KGHDR and CDR2 is SFDVKD in the germline V gene. This CDR3 spans 14 amino acids. This CDR3 is CATSDSRSTGEQYF. CDR3 DNA sequence: TGTGCCACCAGTGATTCGAGAAGTACGGGCGAGCAGTACTTC.

The table lists this clone with a few counts. This chain connects TRBV4-2 to TRBJ2-1, with TRBD2 matching 7 bases. The germline CDR1 and CDR2 sequences are LGHNA and YNFKEQ. V lost 4 bases to trimming and J lost 4 bases; unmatched junction nucleotides: 4. CDR3 length: 14 amino acids. CDR3 DNA: TGTGCCAGCAGCCCGGGGACTAATTACAATGAGCAGTTCTTC. This translates into CASSPGTNYNEQFF.

V and J are TRBV28 and TRBJ1-2; TRBD1 is a possible D gene (6 bases). This CDR3 is built from 12 residues. Germline V CDR1 and CDR2: MDHEN, SYDVKM. The V end lost 7 bases, the J end lost 3 bases, and 9 bases lay between the germline ends. The CDR3 region is CASKTGHYGYTF. DNA of the CDR3: TGTGCCAGCAAGACAGGTCACTATGGCTACACCTTC.

The J gene is TRBJ1-2, the V gene TRBV4-1; maybe TRBD1 (6 bases). Deletions cut 1 base from V and 3 bases from J, with 12 bases between. This CDR3 is built from 15 residues. Germline values: CDR1 MGHRA, CDR2 YSYEKL. DNA of the CDR3: TGCGCCAGCAGCCAAGGGCAGGGGAGGGACTATGGCTACACCTTC. Protein sequence: CASSQGQGRDYGYTF.

This clone showed up just once. The genes are TRBV18 and TRBJ2-2, with 9 bases aligning to TRBD2. Per the germline V gene, CDR1 is KGHSH and CDR2 is LQKENI. After removal of 1 base from V and 5 bases from J, the junction contained 8 bases not matched to a gene. This CDR3 is built from 17 residues. The CDR3 bases are TGTGCCAGCTCACCACGCTCAGCGGGAGGCCATACCGGGGAGCTGTTTTTT. It encodes CASSPRSAGGHTGELFF.

The chain has TRBV28 and TRBJ1-1; D is perhaps TRBD1 (6 bases). Germline CDR1 reads MDHEN; CDR2 reads SYDVKM. V was shortened by 6 bases and J by 1 base, with 18 bases between the two germline ends. This CDR3 contains 16 residues. CDR3 in amino acids: CASSRGGATANTEAFF. As DNA, the CDR3 is TGTGCCAGCAGCCGGGGGGGGGCAACCGCGAACACTGAAGCTTTCTTT.

The rearrangement uses TRBV15 and TRBJ1-2; D is undetermined. The CDR3 is 15 residues long. The V and J ends lost 3 bases and 8 bases respectively, with 19 bases between them. Germline V gene sequence: CDR1 LNHNV, CDR2 YYDKDF (reference sequence). Here the CDR3 reads CATSSDIGSARGYTF. The CDR3 DNA reads TGTGCCACCAGCAGCGACATCGGGAGCGCTCGGGGCTACACCTTC.

In DNA form, the CDR3 reads TGCGCCAGCAGCTTGGAGCTAGCGGGGACCACCGGGGAGCTGTTTTTT. Translated, it gives CASSLELAGTTGELFF. The chain uses TRBV5-1 and TRBJ2-2; 9 bases line up with TRBD2. This CDR3 is 16 amino acids long. V shed 0 bases and J 4 bases; nucleotides not matched to a gene: 4. Per germline, CDR1 SGHRS and CDR2 YFSETQ.

This chain links TRBV7-2 with TRBJ1-2; 8 bases agree with TRBD1. With V trimmed by 4 bases and J by 4 bases, 5 bases remained unmatched. The CDR3 spans 14 residues. The germline CDR1 and CDR2 sequences are SGHTA and FQGNSA. The CDR3 loop reads CASSSRTGIYGYTF. The DNA of the CDR3 is TGTGCCAGCAGCTCGAGGACAGGGATCTATGGCTACACCTTC.

The gene calls are TRBV5-4 and TRBJ1-1; a weak D match, TRBD1 (5 bases). Germline-derived CDR1 and CDR2 are SGHNT and YYREEE (reference sequence). Trimming shortened V by 4 bases and J by 4 bases, and 11 bases separated the two germline ends. The length of the CDR3 is 13 residues. The CDR3 is CASSAYGGTEAFF. The DNA for the CDR3 is TGTGCCAGCAGCGCCTACGGGGGCACTGAAGCTTTCTTT.

The CDR3 coding sequence is TGTGCCAGCAGTATACAGGGGGCGGGAACTGAAGCTTTCTTT. Its translation: CASSIQGAGTEAFF. This sequence joins TRBV27 and TRBJ1-1; 9 positions match TRBD1. V trimming: 5 bases; J trimming: 5 bases; junction bases outside the gene matches: 6. There are 14 residues in the CDR3. Germline CDR1 MNHEY, CDR2 SMNVEV (reference sequence).

The chain recombines TRBV7-2 with TRBJ2-1; 11 positions agree with TRBD2. The CDR3 runs 16 residues. Germline V CDR1 and CDR2: SGHTA, FQGNSA. Germline trimming cut 5 bases from V and 3 bases from J; bases unmatched to any gene: 6. The CDR3 DNA follows: TGTGCCAGCAGCACAAGACTAGCGGGAAACTACAATGAGCAGTTCTTC. Encoded protein: CASSTRLAGNYNEQFF.

This clone was seen only once. This chain uses TRBV18 with TRBJ2-3; TRBD1 is a possible D gene (5 bases). Per germline, CDR1 KGHSH and CDR2 LQKENI. The CDR3 runs 14 residues. V lost 3 bases to trimming and J lost 8 bases, with 15 bases between them. The CDR3 DNA follows: TGTGCCAGCTCACCCGGTGGGGCCCCGGCTACGCAGTATTTT. The encoded protein is CASSPGGAPATQYF. The complete variable domain, with remaining parts taken from reference TRBV18 and TRBJ2-3, reads NAGVMQNPRHLVRRRGQEARLRCSPMKGHSHVYWYRQLPEEGLKFMVYLQKENIIDESGMPKERFSAEFPKEGPSILRIQQVVRGDSAAYFCASSPGGAPATQYFGPGTRLTVL.

This chain links TRBV6-2 or TRBV6-3 with TRBJ2-3; the D gene is possibly TRBD2 (6 bases). Trimming removed 6 bases at V and 3 bases at J, with 16 bases between. There are 15 residues in the CDR3. CDR1 is MNHEY, CDR2 SVGEGT, per germline. In DNA form, the CDR3 reads TGTGCCAGCAGCCGGAGGGCTCTCCTTACAGATACGCAGTATTTT. Translating gives CASSRRALLTDTQYF.

CDR3 DNA sequence: TGTGCCAGCAGTGCGGGAACCACCGGGGAGCTGTTTTTT. Its protein product is CASSAGTTGELFF. V usage is TRBV6-4 and J usage is TRBJ2-2; D may be TRBD2 (5 bases). The ends were cut back, 4 bases at V and 4 bases at J, with 7 bases in the middle. The CDR3 covers 13 residues. Germline-derived CDR1 and CDR2 are MRHNA and SNTAGT.

V and J are TRBV18 and TRBJ2-7; D is uncertain. Trimming shortened V by 3 bases and J by 7 bases, and 19 bases separated the two germline ends. This CDR3 spans 15 amino acids. The germline gives CDR1 KGHSH, CDR2 LQKENI. CDR3 nucleotide sequence: TGTGCCAGCTCACCGAGGACGACTTCGGTTGGTGAGCAGTACTTC. Translation: CASSPRTTSVGEQYF.

The chain recombines TRBV6-5 with TRBJ1-2, with D perhaps TRBD1 (6 bases). CDR3 length: 14 residues. Germline CDR1 and CDR2: MNHEY and SVGAGI. Between the trimmed V and J ends, which lost 6 bases and 10 bases, there was a span of 21 bases. The CDR3 coding sequence is TGTGCCAGCAGGAATCCGACAGGTCCTCGGGTCTACACCTTC. Amino acids: CASRNPTGPRVYTF.

The rearrangement links TRBV5-4 to TRBJ2-7; D is perhaps TRBD2 (5 bases). CDR3 size: 15 residues. V gave up 4 bases and J gave up 6 bases, with 20 bases separating them. Germline V gene data show CDR1 as SGHNT and CDR2 as YYREEE (reference sequence). Here the CDR3 reads CASSRPGGRGFEQYF. For the CDR3, the DNA is TGTGCCAGCAGCAGACCCGGAGGTAGAGGCTTCGAGCAGTACTTC.